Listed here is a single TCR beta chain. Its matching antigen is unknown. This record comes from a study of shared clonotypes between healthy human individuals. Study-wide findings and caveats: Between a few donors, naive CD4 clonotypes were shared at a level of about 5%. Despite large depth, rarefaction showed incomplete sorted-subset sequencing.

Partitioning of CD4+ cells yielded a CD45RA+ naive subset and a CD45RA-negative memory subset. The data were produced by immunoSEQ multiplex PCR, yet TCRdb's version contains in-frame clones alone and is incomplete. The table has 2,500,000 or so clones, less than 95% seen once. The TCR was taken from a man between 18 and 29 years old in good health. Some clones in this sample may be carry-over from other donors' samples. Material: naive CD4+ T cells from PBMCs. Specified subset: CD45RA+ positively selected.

CDR3 loop: CATRRADTQYF. In DNA form, the CDR3 reads TGTGCCACGAGGAGGGCAGATACGCAGTATTTT. The rearrangement links TRBV15 to TRBJ2-3; tentative D call: TRBD2 (6 bases). This CDR3 is 11 amino acids long. V lost 9 bases and J 4 bases, leaving 8 bases between the germline ends. Germline CDR1 and CDR2: LNHNV and YYDKDF (reference sequence).